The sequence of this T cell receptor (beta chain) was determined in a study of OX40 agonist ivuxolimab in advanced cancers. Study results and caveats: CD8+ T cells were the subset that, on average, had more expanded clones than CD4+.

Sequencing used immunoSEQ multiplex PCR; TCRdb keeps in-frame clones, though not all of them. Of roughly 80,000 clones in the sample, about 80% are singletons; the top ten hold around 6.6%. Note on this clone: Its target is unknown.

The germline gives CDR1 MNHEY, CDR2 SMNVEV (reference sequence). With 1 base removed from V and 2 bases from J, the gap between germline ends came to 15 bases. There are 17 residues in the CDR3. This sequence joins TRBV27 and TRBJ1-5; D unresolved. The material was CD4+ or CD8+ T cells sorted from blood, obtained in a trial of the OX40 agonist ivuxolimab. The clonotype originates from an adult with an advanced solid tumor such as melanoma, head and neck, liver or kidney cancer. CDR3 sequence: CASSLYPERGGNQPQHF. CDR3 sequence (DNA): TGTGCCAGCAGTTTATATCCGGAGCGCGGAGGCAATCAGCCCCAGCATTTT.